This T cell receptor (beta chain) is from a study of beta chain features in type 1 diabetes. In its sample, this clone was seen many times. The target antigen is unknown. The CDR3 covers 13 residues. Germline loops: CDR1 SQVTM, CDR2 ANQGSEA. The V segment lost 7 bases and the J segment 5 bases; nucleotides outside the gene matches: 7. Study results and caveats: Shortening of TCRB CDR3s, moderate but significant, appeared in all four CD4+ subsets of Type 1 diabetes patients.

The study reverse transcribed the entire isolated RNA, so it sequenced expressed TCRB transcripts. Produced via immunoSEQ multiplex PCR; TCRdb's table is partial and in-frame only. The sample consists of 140,000 or so clones, around 9.3% of them appearing once. The rearrangement uses TRBV29-1 and TRBJ2-1, with TRBD1 matching over 8 bases. The receptor comes from a man aged 18 to 30 in good health. Sequencing was done on a sample of naive CD4+ T cells from blood. CDR3 protein: CSADRGTHNEQFF. DNA for the CDR3: TGCAGCGCTGACAGGGGTACTCACAATGAGCAGTTCTTC.